Listed below are T cell receptor beta chains from one sample, sequenced in a study of graft-versus-host responses after intestinal transplantation. Some clones are missing from TCRdb's copy, which holds only in-frame ones; the method was immunoSEQ multiplex PCR. The table lists fewer than 95,000 clones, over 90% of them singletons. No antigen has been assigned to these receptors. The input for sequencing was unstimulated CD4+ T cells sorted from spleen or lymph node cells, taken before transplant. Receptors originate from a human donor who was the organ donor for an intestinal transplant. The CDR3 runs from the conserved cysteine through the conserved F or W. A D gene is named only where the DNA matches it firmly. Clone size is given for some rows only: seen once, a few or many times, or a class if the clone is expanded.

size,J,D,V,DNA,CDR3
-,TRBJ1-4,-,TRBV10-3,TGTGCCATTTCGGACACTTCGGGGGAAAAACTGTTTTTT,CAISDTSGEKLFF
-,TRBJ1-2,-,TRBV6-5,TGTGCCAGCAGTTACGGGCCTTTCTATGGCTACACCTTC,CASSYGPFYGYTF
-,TRBJ2-2,-,TRBV7-3,TGTGCCAGCAGCTTAAAGGGGGGCAGTATAGGCGGGGAGCTGTTTTTT,CASSLKGGSIGGELFF
-,TRBJ2-7,-,TRBV11-1,TGTGCCAGCAGCTTAGCTAAGGGGTCTTACGAGCAGTACTTC,CASSLAKGSYEQYF
-,TRBJ1-2,-,TRBV6-5,TGTGCCAGCTGGGGAAATGGTCTCTATGGCTACACCTTC,CASWGNGLYGYTF
-,TRBJ1-1,-,TRBV18,TGTGCCAGCTCACCAACACAGGCAACTGAAGCTTTCTTT,CASSPTQATEAFF
-,TRBJ1-6,-,TRBV28,TGTGCCAGCAGTTTTGATTACAATTCACCCCTCCACTTT,CASSFDYNSPLHF
-,TRBJ1-2,-,TRBV27,TGTGCCAGCAGTCGGACTAGGACCTATGGCTACACCTTC,CASSRTRTYGYTF
-,TRBJ2-1,-,TRBV2,TGTGCCAGCAGTCTAGACTTTAATGAGCAGTTCTTC,CASSLDFNEQFF
-,TRBJ2-7,-,TRBV27,TGTGCCAGCAGTTTAATTAACACACCTAAGATCTACGAGCAGTACTTC,CASSLINTPKIYEQYF
few,TRBJ1-1,-,TRBV14,TGTGCCAGCAGCCGCAACACTGAAGCTTTCTTT,CASSRNTEAFF
-,TRBJ2-5,TRBD2,TRBV29-1,TGCATCGTTGGGCGGGGGGACCAAGAGACCCAGTACTTC,CIVGRGDQETQYF
-,TRBJ1-2,-,TRBV19,TGTGCCAGTAGTAGGGGGCAGCCCTATGGCTACACCTTC,CASSRGQPYGYTF
-,TRBJ2-2,-,TRBV28,TGTGCCAGCAGTCTTCGACCCGACCCGCTGGGGGAAGGGGAGCTGTTTTTT,CASSLRPDPLGEGELFF
-,TRBJ1-2,-,TRBV4-2,TGTGCCAGCAGCCAAGATACTGGTACAGTTGGGGGCTACACCTTC,CASSQDTGTVGGYTF
-,TRBJ2-7,-,TRBV28,TGTGCCAGCAGTCTTTCGCGATCTTTCTCCTACGAGCAGTACTTC,CASSLSRSFSYEQYF
-,TRBJ1-3,-,TRBV11-2,TGTGCCAGCAGCTTAGGGTCTGGAAACACCATATATTTT,CASSLGSGNTIYF
-,TRBJ2-1,-,TRBV11-2,TGTGCCAGCAGCTTCCGGACATTAGGGCCCAATGAGCAGTTCTTC,CASSFRTLGPNEQFF
-,TRBJ2-1,TRBD2,TRBV9,TGTGCCAGCAGCGCGGGACTAGTCGTCCACAATGAGCAGTTCTTC,CASSAGLVVHNEQFF
-,TRBJ2-7,-,TRBV19,TGTGCCAGTAGTATAGGTGGCGGAACCTACGAGCAGTACTTC,CASSIGGGTYEQYF
-,TRBJ2-7,-,TRBV7-9,TGTGCCAGCAGCTTGGACTTCTCCTACGAGCAGTGCTTC,CASSLDFSYEQCF
-,TRBJ2-3,TRBD2,TRBV4-1,TGCGCCAGCAGCCAAGGGCCGGAACTAGCGGCCAGCACAGATACGCAGTATTTT,CASSQGPELAASTDTQYF
-,TRBJ2-7,TRBD1,TRBV7-9,TGTGCCAGCAGCCCGGGACAGGGGGCCGCCGAGCAGTACTTC,CASSPGQGAAEQYF
-,TRBJ2-5,-,TRBV18,TGTGCCAGCTCAAGAACCGGGACGTACAAAGGCGAGACCCAGTACTTC,CASSRTGTYKGETQYF
few,TRBJ2-2,TRBD2,TRBV10-3,TGTGCCATCAGAGATAGCGGGGGGGCCGGGGAGCTGTTTTTT,CAIRDSGGAGELFF
few,TRBJ1-1,-,TRBV5-1,TGCGCCAGCAGCTTGGTGGGGGGGCGCACTGAAGCTTTCTTT,CASSLVGGRTEAFF
-,TRBJ2-5,TRBD2,TRBV7-2,TGTGCCAGCAGCTTAGTGTCCCTAGCGGGGGTCGGGACCCAGTACTTC,CASSLVSLAGVGTQYF
-,TRBJ1-6,-,TRBV6-5,TGTGCCAGCAGTTACTCGCAGGGTTATTCACCCCTCCACTTT,CASSYSQGYSPLHF
-,TRBJ2-7,TRBD1,TRBV4-3,TGCGCCAGCAGCCAAGATGCCACAGGGGGAGGCGAGCAGTACTTC,CASSQDATGGGEQYF
-,TRBJ1-1,-,TRBV5-6,TGTGCCAGCAGCTTGGCCCCAGGGTTCGAAGCTTTCTTT,CASSLAPGFEAFF
-,TRBJ2-1,-,TRBV4-2,TGTGCCAGCAGCCAAGAGCTAGCGTCGTCCTACAATGAGCAGTTCTTC,CASSQELASSYNEQFF
-,TRBJ1-1,-,TRBV11-2,TGTGCCAGCAGCTTGCTCCGGGGGGCGTTCGAAACTGAAGCTTTCTTT,CASSLLRGAFETEAFF
-,TRBJ1-2,-,TRBV7-2,TGTGCCAGCAGCCTCAACGTCGGCTATGGCTACACCTTC,CASSLNVGYGYTF
-,TRBJ1-5,TRBD1,TRBV19,TGTGCCAGTAGTAGCATCGGACAGGGCAATCAGCCCCAGCATTTT,CASSSIGQGNQPQHF
-,TRBJ2-7,TRBD2,TRBV7-8,TGTGCCAGCAGCCCGCCTCTTGAGCGGGGGCCCTACGAGCAGTACTTC,CASSPPLERGPYEQYF
-,TRBJ2-7,TRBD2,TRBV5-1,TGCGCCAGCAGCTTGGGGAGTTCCGGACTAGCGGGGGGCCCCACCTACGAGCAGTACTTC,CASSLGSSGLAGGPTYEQYF
-,TRBJ1-5,TRBD1,TRBV7-2,TGTGCCAGCAGCTACGCAGGGGGTGCCCAGCCCCAGCATTTT,CASSYAGGAQPQHF
-,TRBJ1-1,TRBD1,TRBV7-9,TGTGCCAGCAGCCCCAGACAGGGGCTGAACACTGAAGCTTTCTTT,CASSPRQGLNTEAFF
-,TRBJ2-7,-,TRBV9,TGTGCCAGCAGCTCCTATTGGGGAGACAGCCCCTACGAGCAGTACTTC,CASSSYWGDSPYEQYF
-,TRBJ2-7,-,TRBV28,TGTGCCAGCAGTTTCGGTACGGGATACTCCTACGAGCAGTACTTC,CASSFGTGYSYEQYF
once,TRBJ2-7,-,TRBV28,TGTGCCAGCAGTCCCATTAGCTACGAGCAGTACTTC,CASSPISYEQYF
-,TRBJ1-2,-,TRBV19,TGTGCCAGTAGTCCTGGGCGGGGCAGCACTAACTATGGCTACACCTTC,CASSPGRGSTNYGYTF
-,TRBJ1-2,-,TRBV30,TGTGCCTGGGTAGAATATGGCTACACCTTC,CAWVEYGYTF
-,TRBJ1-4,-,TRBV28,TGTGCCAGCAGCATCCTCGGAGGGGGGACAAATGAAAAACTGTTTTTT,CASSILGGGTNEKLFF
-,TRBJ2-7,TRBD1,TRBV27,TGTGCCAGCAGTCCCACAGGGGCCCAAGGGGCTGACTTC,CASSPTGAQGADF
once,TRBJ2-1,-,TRBV27,TGTGCCAGCAGTTCCAAACCCAACGGGGAGCAGTTCTTC,CASSSKPNGEQFF
-,TRBJ2-3,TRBD2,TRBV7-2,TGTGCCAGCAGCTTAGGTAATGCGGGGGGGAGGACCACAGATACGCAGTATTTT,CASSLGNAGGRTTDTQYF
-,TRBJ2-5,TRBD1,TRBV4-1,TGCGCCAGCAGCCAAGGAAAGGGGGCGGTTGGGACAAGGGCCCAGTACTTC,CASSQGKGAVGTRAQYF
-,TRBJ2-5,TRBD2,TRBV6-1,TGTGCCAGCAGTGAAGTCGGGCTAGCGGGGGGAGAGACCCAGTACTTC,CASSEVGLAGGETQYF
-,TRBJ2-5,-,TRBV2,TGTGCCTGGAAGTACAGGTCGTCGGAAGAGACCCAGTACTTC,CAWKYRSSEETQYF
-,TRBJ2-5,TRBD2,TRBV6-6,TGTGCCAGCAACGAACGACTAGCGGGGTCAGAGACCCAGTACTTC,CASNERLAGSETQYF
-,TRBJ2-3,-,TRBV2,TGTGCCAGCAGGGGAGGAGCGAGGAGCACAGATACGCAGTATTTT,CASRGGARSTDTQYF
-,TRBJ2-3,-,TRBV5-1,TGCGCCAGCAGGACTTTCAGGACAGCTGAACCCACAGATACGCAGTATTTT,CASRTFRTAEPTDTQYF
-,TRBJ1-2,-,TRBV4-3,TGCGCCAGCAGCCAAGGCTGGGGTGGCTACACCTTC,CASSQGWGGYTF
-,TRBJ2-7,TRBD2,TRBV5-1,TGCGCCAGCAGCGCCACTAGCGGGGGATCCTACGAGCAGTACTTC,CASSATSGGSYEQYF
-,TRBJ1-4,TRBD1,TRBV7-2,TGTGCCAGCAGCTTTGACAGGGGTACTAATGAAAAACTGTTTTTT,CASSFDRGTNEKLFF
-,TRBJ1-5,-,TRBV28,TGTGCCAGCCGGAGGTACAATCAGCCCCAGCATTTT,CASRRYNQPQHF